These 3 T cell receptor beta chains were all obtained from the same sample, sequenced in a study of cytomegalovirus exposure and HLA in healthy donors. TCRdb keeps only in-frame clones here, not all; method: immunoSEQ multiplex PCR. The table shows 70,000 to 75,000 clones, with approximately 94% occurring only once. Material for sequencing was PBMCs. These receptors all stem from a woman aged 18-29 years in good health and CMV-seronegative.

This clone has only a few counts. The chain links TRBV2 to TRBJ2-1; no clear D. Trimming took 6 bases from V and 5 from J, leaving 11 bases between them. The CDR3 is 13 residues long. Germline CDR1 SNHLY, CDR2 FYNNEI. In DNA form, the CDR3 reads TGTGCCAGCAGGTACAACCAGGACAATGAGCAGTTCTTC. This encodes CASRYNQDNEQFF.

The chain recombines TRBV7-2 with TRBJ2-3; 9 nucleotides match TRBD2. From germline, CDR1 is SGHTA and CDR2 FQGNSA. This CDR3 comprises 18 residues. V lost 1 base, J lost 3 bases, and 11 bases stayed unmatched. CDR3 bases: TGTGCCAGCAGCTTAGGGGGCGTGGCGGGGGGGCCGACAGATACGCAGTATTTT. Protein: CASSLGGVAGGPTDTQYF.

The chain links TRBV9 to TRBJ2-1, with 10 nucleotides matching TRBD1. The CDR3 length is 17 residues. Trimming cost V 4 bases and J 9 bases; bases outside gene matches: 16. Germline assignment: CDR1 SGDLS and CDR2 YYNGEE. Here the CDR3 DNA reads TGTGCCAGCAGCCCCTCCACCGGGACAGGGGTTGCCGGTGAGCAGTTCTTC. This translates into CASSPSTGTGVAGEQFF.